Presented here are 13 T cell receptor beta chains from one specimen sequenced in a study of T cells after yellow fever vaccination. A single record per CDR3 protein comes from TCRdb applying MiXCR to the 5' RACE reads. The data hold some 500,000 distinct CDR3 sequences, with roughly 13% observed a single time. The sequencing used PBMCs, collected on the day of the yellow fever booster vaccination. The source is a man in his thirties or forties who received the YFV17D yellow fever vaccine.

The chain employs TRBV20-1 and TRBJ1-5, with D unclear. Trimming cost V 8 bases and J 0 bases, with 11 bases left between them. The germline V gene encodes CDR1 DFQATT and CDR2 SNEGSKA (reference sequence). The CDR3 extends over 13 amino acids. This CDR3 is CSSAPYSNQPQHF. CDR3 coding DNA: TGCAGTTCGGCACCCTATAGCAATCAGCCCCAGCATTTT.

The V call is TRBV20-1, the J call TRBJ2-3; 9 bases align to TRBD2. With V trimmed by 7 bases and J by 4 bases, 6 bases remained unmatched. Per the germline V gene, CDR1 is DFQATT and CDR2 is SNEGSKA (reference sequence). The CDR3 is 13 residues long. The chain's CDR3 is CSGTLAGPDTQYF. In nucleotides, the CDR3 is TGCAGTGGAACCCTAGCGGGACCAGATACGCAGTATTTT.

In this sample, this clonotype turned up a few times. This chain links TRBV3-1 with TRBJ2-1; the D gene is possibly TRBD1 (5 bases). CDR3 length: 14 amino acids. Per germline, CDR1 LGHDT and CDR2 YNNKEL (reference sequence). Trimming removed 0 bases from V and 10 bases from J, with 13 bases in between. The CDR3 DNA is TGTGCCAGCAGCCAAGATTCGACAGTCCAAGAGCAGTTCTTC. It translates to CASSQDSTVQEQFF.

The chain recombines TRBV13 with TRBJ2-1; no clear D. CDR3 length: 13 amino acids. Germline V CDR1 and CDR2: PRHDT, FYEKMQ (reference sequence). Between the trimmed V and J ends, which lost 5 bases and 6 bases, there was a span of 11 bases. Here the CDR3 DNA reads TGTGCCAGCAGCGCCCGGCGATTCAATGAGCAGTTCTTC. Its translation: CASSARRFNEQFF.

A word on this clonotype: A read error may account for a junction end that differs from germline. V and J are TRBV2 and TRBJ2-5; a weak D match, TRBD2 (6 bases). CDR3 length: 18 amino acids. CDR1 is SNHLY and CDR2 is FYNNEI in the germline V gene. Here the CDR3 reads CTSRAGTRLVVEEETQYF. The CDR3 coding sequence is TGTACCAGCAGGGCGGGAACCAGACTAGTGGTGGAGGAAGAGACCCAGTACTTC.

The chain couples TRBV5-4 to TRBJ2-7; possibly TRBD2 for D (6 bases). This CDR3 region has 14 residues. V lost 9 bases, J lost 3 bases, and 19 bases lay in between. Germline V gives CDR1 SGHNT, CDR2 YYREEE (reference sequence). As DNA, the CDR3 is TGTGCCAACTCACGAGAAGGGCGGGACTACGAGCAGTACTTC. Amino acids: CANSREGRDYEQYF.

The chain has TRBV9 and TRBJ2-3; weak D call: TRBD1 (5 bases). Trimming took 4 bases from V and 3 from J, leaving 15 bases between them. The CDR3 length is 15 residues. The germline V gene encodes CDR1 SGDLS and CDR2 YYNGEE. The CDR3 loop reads CASSPRGAGTDTQYF. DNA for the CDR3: TGTGCCAGCAGCCCTCGTGGGGCCGGGACAGATACGCAGTATTTT.

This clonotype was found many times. The CDR3 region is CASSLAGSYTGELFF. The CDR3 coding sequence is TGTGCCAGCAGCTTGGCCGGGAGTTACACCGGGGAGCTGTTTTTT. The chain recombines TRBV7-2 with TRBJ2-2; the D gene is possibly TRBD2 (6 bases). V lost 3 bases and J lost 3, with 11 bases in between. The CDR3 contains 15 residues. Germline V gene sequence: CDR1 SGHTA, CDR2 FQGNSA.

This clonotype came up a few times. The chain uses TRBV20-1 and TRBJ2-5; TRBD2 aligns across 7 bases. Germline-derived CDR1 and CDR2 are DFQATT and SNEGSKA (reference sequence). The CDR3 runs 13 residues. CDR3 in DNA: TGCAGAGCCTTAGCGGGCAACCAAGAGACCCAGTACTTC. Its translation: CRALAGNQETQYF.

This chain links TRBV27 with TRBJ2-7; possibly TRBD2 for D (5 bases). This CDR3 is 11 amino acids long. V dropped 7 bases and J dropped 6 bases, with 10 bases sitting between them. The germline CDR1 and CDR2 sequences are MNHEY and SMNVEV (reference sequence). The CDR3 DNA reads TGTGCCAGCAAATTGGCGGGCGAGCAGTACTTC. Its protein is CASKLAGEQYF.

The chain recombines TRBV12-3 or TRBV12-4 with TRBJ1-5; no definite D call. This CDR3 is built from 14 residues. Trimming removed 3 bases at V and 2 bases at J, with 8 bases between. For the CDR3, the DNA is TGTGCCAGCAGTTTCACAGAGGGCAATCAGCCCCAGCATTTT. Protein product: CASSFTEGNQPQHF.

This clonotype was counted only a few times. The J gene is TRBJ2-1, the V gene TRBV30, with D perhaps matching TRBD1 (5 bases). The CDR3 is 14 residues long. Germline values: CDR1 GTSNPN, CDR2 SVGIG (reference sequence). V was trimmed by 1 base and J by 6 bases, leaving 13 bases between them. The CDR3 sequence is CAWSAGQGRNEQFF. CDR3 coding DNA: TGTGCCTGGAGTGCTGGGCAGGGTCGCAATGAGCAGTTCTTC.

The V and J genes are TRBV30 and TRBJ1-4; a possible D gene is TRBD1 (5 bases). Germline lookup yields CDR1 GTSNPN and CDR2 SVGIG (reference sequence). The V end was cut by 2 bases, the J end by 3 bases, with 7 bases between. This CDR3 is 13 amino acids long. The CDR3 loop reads CAWSQGANEKLFF. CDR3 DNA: TGTGCCTGGAGTCAGGGTGCTAATGAAAAACTGTTTTTT.